This T cell receptor beta chain is from a study of early T cells in non-severe SARS-CoV-2 infection. Study-level information: The input, bulk RNA from unsorted whole blood, was sequenced, and chains were unpaired.

Study-wide findings and caveats: VDJdb matches were skewed toward anti-spike CD8 T cell responses.

This clonotype was found many times. Its antigen is unidentified. Trimming took 1 base from V and 7 from J, leaving 12 bases between them. The CDR3 runs 15 residues. Germline-derived CDR1 and CDR2 are SGHRS and YFSETQ. The TCR library protocol attached unique molecular identifiers to the individual cDNA molecules. TCRdb itself ran the 5' RACE reads through MiXCR, one entry per CDR3 protein. This repertoire shows roughly 16,000 distinct CDR3 sequences, about 5.6% found once; its top ten account for about 6.8%. The clonotype was recovered from an adult who was a healthcare worker with PCR-confirmed SARS-CoV-2 infection or an uninfected control (not recorded which). The sequencing here drew on whole blood, taken at baseline. The rearrangement joins TRBV5-1 to TRBJ1-6, with D maybe TRBD1 (5 bases). The CDR3 nucleotides are TGCGCCAGCAGCTTGTCGCAGGGAGGGAATTCACCCCTCCACTTT. Amino acids: CASSLSQGGNSPLHF.